This TCR beta chain was found in a study of shared clonotypes between healthy human individuals. General study points: Non-shared clonotypes had lower generation probabilities than those shared by all four donors.

Of note for this clone: No antigen is known for it. This specimen includes other DNA sequences encoding the same CDR3.

CD45RO-negative CD8 cells positively selected for CCR7 made up the naive population, which excluded terminally differentiated effector memory CD45RA+ cells. Genomic DNA per cell subset filled all wells of several immunoSEQ plates. The assay was immunoSEQ multiplex PCR, and TCRdb's table has in-frame clones only and misses some. The sample has roughly 590,000 clones; over 95% are singletons. The receptor's source is a young woman in good health. The specimen sequenced was naive CD8+ T cells sorted from blood.

CDR3 residues: CASSFWGDTQYF. The CDR3 bases are TGTGCCAGCAGCTTCTGGGGGGATACGCAGTATTTT. V is TRBV11-2 and J is TRBJ2-3; D possibly matches TRBD1 or TRBD2 (5 bases each). From germline, CDR1 is SGHAT and CDR2 FQNNGV. CDR3 length: 12 residues. V dropped 3 bases and J dropped 6 bases, with 7 bases sitting between them.